This T cell receptor (beta chain) appears in the sequencing data of a study of circulating and synovial CD4+ cells in juvenile arthritis. On this clone: The target antigen is unknown.

Data came from immunoSEQ multiplex PCR; TCRdb stores just in-frame clones and leaves some out. The sample consists of over 11,000 clones, approximately 83% of them appearing once. Study-level points and caveats: T cell genome counts differed by at least an order of magnitude between CPL and CD4 samples.

The CDR3 runs 15 residues. From germline, CDR1 is MNHNY and CDR2 SVGAGI (reference sequence). V shed 6 bases and J shed 4 bases, with 16 bases lying between them. The specimen sequenced was CD4+ T cells from synovial fluid. The chain has TRBV6-6 and TRBJ2-1, with D perhaps matching TRBD1 (6 bases). This clonotype originated in a human patient with juvenile idiopathic arthritis. Some clones in this sample may be carry-over from other donors' samples. The CDR3 DNA follows: TGTGCCAGCAGGTCGCCCGGACAGCCTTACAATGAGCAGTTCTTC. Residues: CASRSPGQPYNEQFF.